Included here is one TCR beta chain sequence, with context. Antigen: not known. The sample originates from a study of cytomegalovirus exposure and HLA in healthy donors. Study-level findings and limits: A few CMV-associated chains were confirmed in vitro to be specific for CMV antigens. Among TCR sequences, most were rare, though some public TCRs appeared in many donors.

The data were produced by immunoSEQ multiplex PCR, yet TCRdb's version contains in-frame clones alone and is incomplete. The sample has a few hundred thousand clones, 90% seen once; the top ten hold 0.37%. Trimming took 4 bases from V and 5 from J; bases not matched to a gene: 6. CDR1 and CDR2 from the germline V gene are SQVTM and ANQGSEA. CDR3 length: 13 amino acids. The sequencing input was PBMCs. The rearrangement links TRBV29-1 to TRBJ1-2; TRBD1 aligns across 8 bases. This TCR was recovered from a woman between 18 and 30 years old in good health and CMV-seronegative. The CDR3 here is CSVADRAGYGYTF. The CDR3 nucleotides are TGCAGCGTTGCGGACAGGGCGGGATATGGCTACACCTTC.